This entry features one TCR beta chain sequence. Its target is unknown. The data derive from a study of cytomegalovirus exposure and HLA in healthy donors. Study-level results: In vitro, three CMV-associated chains proved specific for CMV antigens. A later analysis linked a missense DCLRE1C variant to TCR beta V- and J-gene trimming. Later analysis suggested most CMV-associated TCR beta chains were HLA-restricted. According to the study, 150 to 200 TCR beta chains were cytomegalovirus-associated.

The PCR made use of 60 Vbeta and 13 Jbeta primers. The data were produced by immunoSEQ multiplex PCR, yet TCRdb's version contains in-frame clones alone and is incomplete. In the table there are some 100,000 clones, around three quarters of which are singletons. V was pared by 4 bases and J by 4 bases, with 6 bases of the junction left unmatched. The CDR3 totals 14 residues. CDR1 and CDR2 from the germline V gene are SGHRS and YFSETQ. The J gene is TRBJ1-1, the V gene TRBV5-1; 8 nucleotides match TRBD1. The sequencing sample was made of PBMCs. The TCR comes from a female donor in good health and CMV-seropositive. The CDR3 here is CASSHRGVVTEAFF. The CDR3 nucleotides are TGCGCCAGCAGCCACAGGGGGGTCGTCACTGAAGCTTTCTTT.